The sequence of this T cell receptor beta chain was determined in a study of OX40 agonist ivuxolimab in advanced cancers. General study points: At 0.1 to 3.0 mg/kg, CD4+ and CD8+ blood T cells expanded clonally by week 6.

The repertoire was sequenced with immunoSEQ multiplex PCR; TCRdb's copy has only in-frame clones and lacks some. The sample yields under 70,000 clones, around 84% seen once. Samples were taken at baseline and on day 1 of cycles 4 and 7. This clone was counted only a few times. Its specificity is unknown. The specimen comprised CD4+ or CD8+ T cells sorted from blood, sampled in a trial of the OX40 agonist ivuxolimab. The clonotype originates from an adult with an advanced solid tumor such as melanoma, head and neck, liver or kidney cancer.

CDR3 DNA: TGTGCCAGCAGTGTACAGGGGAGGACTGAAGCTTTCTTT. Protein product: CASSVQGRTEAFF. The chain is built from TRBV6-5 and TRBJ1-1; 7 positions match TRBD1. J gave up 5 bases and V 5 bases, and 5 bases lay outside the gene matches. The CDR3 has 13 residues. Germline-derived CDR1 and CDR2 are MNHEY and SVGAGI.